This T cell receptor (beta chain) was captured in a study of shared clonotypes between healthy human individuals. For this clone: Its antigen is as yet unknown.

The data were produced by immunoSEQ multiplex PCR, yet TCRdb's version contains in-frame clones alone and is incomplete. Of just over 2,000,000 clones listed, around 95% were seen once; the top ten hold roughly 0.13%. The CDR3 spans 17 residues. The germline CDR1 and CDR2 sequences are MGHRA and YSYEKL. The J segment lost 4 bases and the V segment lost 2 bases, leaving 12 bases of the junction unmatched. Study results and caveats: It was only blood that was sampled, and tissue repertoires likely differ. There were few donors, and this limited the genetic and exposure-history diversity represented. Depth of sequencing was expected to influence donor clonotype sharing. Memory subsets generally showed lower estimated richness than naive subsets.

This sequence was found in a young man in good health. The rearrangement links TRBV4-1 to TRBJ1-2; TRBD1 matches 8 bases. Specimen: naive CD4+ T cells sorted from blood. Described subset: CD45RA+ positively selected. CDR3 in amino acids: CASSQRPADRVAYGYTF. The CDR3 DNA sequence: TGCGCCAGCAGCCAACGACCCGCGGACAGGGTCGCCTATGGCTACACCTTC.